The clone carrying this T cell receptor (beta chain) was recorded a few times. The antigen is unknown. Each sample came from a Caucasian adult donor living in Nashville, Tennessee. CD45RA-negative memory and CD45RA+ naive subsets were split from the CD4+ cells. These data are taken from a study of shared clonotypes between healthy human individuals. Notes on the study in general: When naive CD4 clonotypes were compared across a handful of donors, about 4.8% were shared.

Germline lookup yields CDR1 MGHDK and CDR2 SYGVNS. The V end lost 6 bases, the J end lost 5 bases, and 10 bases lay between the germline ends. This CDR3 has 13 amino acids. The repertoire was sequenced with immunoSEQ multiplex PCR; TCRdb's copy has only in-frame clones and lacks some. In the table there are roughly 1 million clones, around 78% of which are singletons. The V gene is TRBV25-1, the J gene TRBJ2-2; D gene ambiguous. Sequenced: memory CD4+ T cells from PBMCs. Specified subset: CD45RA-negative fraction. This receptor was obtained from a man aged 18 to 35 in good health. Some clones in this sample may be carry-over from other donors' samples. The CDR3 DNA is TGTGCCAGCAGCTTAACCGGAACCGGGGAGCTGTTTTTT. It codes for CASSLTGTGELFF.